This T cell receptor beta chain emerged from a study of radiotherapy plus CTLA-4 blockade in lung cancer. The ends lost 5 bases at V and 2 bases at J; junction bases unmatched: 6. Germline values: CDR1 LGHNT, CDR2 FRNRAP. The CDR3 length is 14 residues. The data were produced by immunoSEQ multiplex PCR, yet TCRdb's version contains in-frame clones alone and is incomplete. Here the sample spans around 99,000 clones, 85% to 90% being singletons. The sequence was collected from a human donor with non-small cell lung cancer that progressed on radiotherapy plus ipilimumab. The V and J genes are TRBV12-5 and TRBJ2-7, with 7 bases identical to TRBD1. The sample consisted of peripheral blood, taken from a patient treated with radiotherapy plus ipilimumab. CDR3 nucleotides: TGTGCTAGTGGTCTGGGGACAGCTACCTACGAGCAGTACTTC. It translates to CASGLGTATYEQYF.